A single sample gave rise to the 32 T cell receptor beta chains below, sequenced in a study of blood T cell repertoires in COVID-19 (dated by TCRdb to 2020 to 2021). Libraries were prepared through the immunoSEQ multiplex PCR assay. Entries here come from immuneACCESS through TCRdb and include only in-frame sequences with V and J called. Some clones fail to appear in such tables; in the studies checked, an unresolved V gene covers under half of the shortfall, and the cause of the remainder is unknown. The sample table contains under 350,000 clones; only one count was recorded for around 86% of them. About 4% of the sample lies in the top ten. Source material: PBMCs or T cells enriched from blood (not recorded which). The source of these receptors is a middle-aged woman with acute COVID-19.

V and J are TRBV13 and TRBJ1-1; D is possibly TRBD1 (5 bases). The CDR3 loop spans 16 amino acids. Germline-derived CDR1 and CDR2 are PRHDT and FYEKMQ (reference sequence). V lost 5 bases and J 2 bases, leaving 18 bases between the germline ends. The CDR3 is CASSQTSGHSNTEAFF. The CDR3 nucleotides read TGTGCCAGCAGCCAGACGTCCGGACACTCCAACACTGAAGCTTTCTTT. The variable domain in full, with the rest retrieved from reference TRBV13 and TRBJ1-1, is AAGVIQSPRHLIKEKRETATLKCYPIPRHDTVYWYQQGPGQDPQFLISFYEKMQSDKGSIPDRFSAQQFSDYHSELNMSSLELGDSALYFCASSQTSGHSNTEAFFGQGTRLTVV.

The chain employs TRBV9 and TRBJ2-1; 14 nucleotides agree with TRBD2. With 3 bases clipped from V and 5 bases from J, the junction kept 4 bases outside the gene matches. Looked up from germline, CDR1 is SGDLS and CDR2 is YYNGEE. The CDR3 is 16 amino acids. CDR3 sequence (DNA): TGTGCCAGCAGCGCATTGGGACTAGCGGGAGACAATGAGCAGTTCTTC. Its translation is CASSALGLAGDNEQFF.

The chain carries TRBV9 and TRBJ1-6; 8 bases line up with TRBD1. J lost 5 bases, V lost 1 base, and 5 bases had no gene match. The CDR3 extends over 16 amino acids. The germline CDR1 and CDR2 sequences are SGDLS and YYNGEE. DNA of the CDR3: TGTGCCAGCAGCGTAATGGGGACAGGCAATAATTCACCCCTCCACTTT. Amino acids: CASSVMGTGNNSPLHF. Drawing the rest from reference TRBV9 and TRBJ1-6, the complete variable domain is DSGVTQTPKHLITATGQRVTLRCSPRSGDLSVYWYQQSLDQGLQFLIQYYNGEERAKGNILERFSAQQFPDLHSELNLSSLELGDSALYFCASSVMGTGNNSPLHFGNGTRLTVT.

This chain connects TRBV7-2 to TRBJ2-7, with no clear D. The CDR3 is made up of 11 amino acids. Trimming took off 3 bases at V and 7 bases at J, with 7 bases between the two ends. Germline V gene sequence: CDR1 SGHTA, CDR2 FQGNSA. CDR3 in DNA: TGTGCCAGCAGCTTGGCGAGGGAGCAGTACTTC. Protein sequence: CASSLAREQYF.

The chain is built from TRBV7-2 and TRBJ1-2, with 8 positions matching TRBD1. Germline lookup yields CDR1 SGHTA and CDR2 FQGNSA. V was clipped by 4 bases and J by 4 bases; unmatched bases: 8. This CDR3 contains 15 residues. DNA of the CDR3: TGTGCCAGCAGCTCAACAGGGGGGATTAGCTATGGCTACACCTTC. It specifies CASSSTGGISYGYTF.

The J gene is TRBJ1-1, the V gene TRBV5-6; perhaps TRBD1 as D (5 bases). Trimming cost V 5 bases and J 0 bases, with 11 bases left between them. Germline V gives CDR1 SGHDT, CDR2 YYEEEE. The CDR3 consists of 14 residues. The CDR3 loop reads CASRGTVMNTEAFF. The DNA for the CDR3 is TGTGCCAGCAGGGGGACTGTCATGAACACTGAAGCTTTCTTT.

The chain uses TRBV6-2 or TRBV6-3 and TRBJ2-1, with 7 bases aligning to TRBD2. The germline gives CDR1 MNHEY, CDR2 SVGEGT. The length of the CDR3 is 16 residues. Germline trimming cut 6 bases from V and 6 bases from J; bases unmatched to any gene: 14. The CDR3 bases are TGTGCCAGCAGCCGCGCGGGTAGCGGGTCCCCCAATGAGCAGTTCTTC. It encodes CASSRAGSGSPNEQFF.

The genes are TRBV7-8 and TRBJ2-1, with D perhaps matching TRBD2 (6 bases). Trimming pared 3 bases from V and 2 bases from J, leaving 17 bases between. CDR3 length: 17 residues. The V gene's germline CDR1 is SGHVS and CDR2 FQNEAQ. CDR3 nucleotide sequence: TGTGCCAGCAGCTTCCCAATTCGGGGGTTTGCCTACAATGAGCAGTTCTTC. This gives the protein CASSFPIRGFAYNEQFF. Combining the CDR3 with reference TRBV7-8 and TRBJ2-1 gives the whole variable domain GAGVSQSPRYKVAKRGQDVALRCDPISGHVSLFWYQQALGQGPEFLTYFQNEAQLDKSGLPSDRFFAERPEGSVSTLKIQRTQQEDSAVYLCASSFPIRGFAYNEQFFGPGTRLTVL.

The CDR3 here is CASSLAAGNSYEQYF. The CDR3 DNA reads TGCGCCAGCAGCTTGGCGGCAGGGAATAGCTACGAGCAGTACTTC. V is TRBV5-1 and J is TRBJ2-7, with TRBD1 as a possible D gene (5 bases). Germline assignment: CDR1 SGHRS and CDR2 YFSETQ. V gave up 0 bases and J gave up 3 bases, with 13 bases separating them. CDR3 size: 15 residues. The full variable domain, rest sourced from reference TRBV5-1 and TRBJ2-7, is KAGVTQTPRYLIKTRGQQVTLSCSPISGHRSVSWYQQTPGQGLQFLFEYFSETQRNKGNFPGRFSGRQFSNSRSEMNVSTLELGDSALYLCASSLAAGNSYEQYFGPGTRLTVT.

The chain carries TRBV27 and TRBJ2-1, with 11 bases aligning to TRBD2. The CDR3 sequence is 15 residues long. Trimming cost V 6 bases and J 4 bases; bases outside gene matches: 5. Germline lookup yields CDR1 MNHEY and CDR2 SMNVEV (reference sequence). The CDR3 region is CASSIIAGGYNEQFF. The DNA for the CDR3 is TGTGCCAGCAGCATTATAGCGGGGGGGTACAATGAGCAGTTCTTC.

Only a few counts were recorded for this clone. The chain uses TRBV28 and TRBJ1-4, with D unresolved. This CDR3 is built from 12 residues. Germline lookup yields CDR1 MDHEN and CDR2 SYDVKM. Trimming took 6 bases from V and 7 from J, leaving 9 bases between them. The CDR3 DNA is TGTGCCAGCAGCCGACATGGTGAAAAACTGTTTTTT. Encoded protein: CASSRHGEKLFF. The entire variable domain, with the rest obtained from reference TRBV28 and TRBJ1-4, is as follows: DVKVTQSSRYLVKRTGEKVFLECVQDMDHENMFWYRQDPGLGLRLIYFSYDVKMKEKGDIPEGYSVSREKKERFSLILESASTNQTSMYLCASSRHGEKLFFGSGTQLSVL.

For the CDR3, the DNA is TGTGCCACCAGCACGCCTAGCGGGTGGACCACAGATACGCAGTATTTT. This translates into CATSTPSGWTTDTQYF. The chain uses TRBV15 and TRBJ2-3; 8 bases map to TRBD2. CDR3 size: 16 residues. Unmatched junction bases numbered 8, after V lost 4 bases and J lost 2 bases. The germline CDR1 and CDR2 sequences are LNHNV and YYDKDF (reference sequence).

The rearrangement joins TRBV7-2 to TRBJ1-1; the D gene is possibly TRBD1 (5 bases). In germline, CDR1 is SGHTA, CDR2 FQGNSA. CDR3 size: 14 residues. Trimming took 5 bases from V and 1 from J, leaving 11 bases between them. The CDR3 protein is CASSPIQANTEAFF. The DNA of the CDR3 is TGTGCCAGCAGCCCTATACAGGCGAACACTGAAGCTTTCTTT.

The count of this clone is one. The CDR3: CASSLLPHSVSGNTIYF. The CDR3, as DNA: TGCGCCAGCAGCTTACTACCCCATAGCGTCTCTGGAAACACCATATATTTT. The chain has TRBV5-1 and TRBJ1-3; D gene ambiguous. CDR3 length equals 17 residues. The V end lost 2 bases, the J end lost 0 bases, and 15 bases lay between the germline ends. Germline CDR1 is SGHRS and CDR2 is YFSETQ.

This chain uses TRBV13 with TRBJ1-1; 10 positions agree with TRBD1. V was pared by 2 bases and J by 1 base, with 7 bases of the junction left unmatched. CDR1 and CDR2 (germline): PRHDT, FYEKMQ (reference sequence). CDR3 length equals 17 residues. The CDR3 here is CASSLSGQGDRNTEAFF. In nucleotides, the CDR3 is TGTGCCAGCAGCTTATCAGGACAGGGGGACAGGAACACTGAAGCTTTCTTT. Complete variable domain (other parts from reference TRBV13 and TRBJ1-1): AAGVIQSPRHLIKEKRETATLKCYPIPRHDTVYWYQQGPGQDPQFLISFYEKMQSDKGSIPDRFSAQQFSDYHSELNMSSLELGDSALYFCASSLSGQGDRNTEAFFGQGTRLTVV.

The rearrangement joins TRBV5-1 to TRBJ2-3; 10 bases align to TRBD2. This CDR3 is built from 15 residues. V shed 0 bases, J shed 4 bases, and the junction held 2 bases outside the gene matches. Looked up from germline, CDR1 is SGHRS and CDR2 is YFSETQ. CDR3 in DNA: TGCGCCAGCAGCTTGGAAGGGACTAGCGCAGATACGCAGTATTTT. Encoded protein: CASSLEGTSADTQYF.

V usage is TRBV19 and J usage is TRBJ1-1; possible D gene TRBD1, 5 bases. Trimming left V 4 bases short and J 0 bases short, with 9 bases between. Per germline, CDR1 LNHDA and CDR2 SQIVND (reference sequence). The length of the CDR3 is 14 residues. The CDR3, as DNA: TGTGCCAGTAGTAAGGACACCTTGAACACTGAAGCTTTCTTT. Encoded protein: CASSKDTLNTEAFF.

V and J are TRBV7-2 and TRBJ2-3, with TRBD1 as a possible D gene (6 bases). The CDR3 contains 15 residues. V was pared by 5 bases and J by 6 bases, with 18 bases between. In germline, CDR1 is SGHTA, CDR2 FQGNSA. The CDR3 DNA reads as TGTGCCAGCAGCCAGGGCATCAGGGGCCTGGATACGCAGTATTTT. Protein: CASSQGIRGLDTQYF.

V is TRBV6-6 and J is TRBJ2-2, with TRBD2 matching over 12 bases. The germline V gene encodes CDR1 MNHNY and CDR2 SVGAGI (reference sequence). The V segment lost 5 bases and the J segment 3 bases; nucleotides outside the gene matches: 4. The CDR3 consists of 16 residues. The CDR3 sequence: CASSPRLAGDTGELFF. The CDR3 region has the DNA TGTGCCAGCAGTCCTCGACTAGCGGGGGACACCGGGGAGCTGTTTTTT.

The chain uses TRBV2 and TRBJ2-7, with D possibly matching TRBD1 (5 bases). The V gene's germline CDR1 is SNHLY and CDR2 FYNNEI. This CDR3 has 14 amino acids. V lost 5 bases and J lost 7, with 18 bases in between. CDR3 nucleotide sequence: TGTGCCAGCAGTCCTAGAGTCAGGGTCGGGGAGCAGTACTTC. This encodes CASSPRVRVGEQYF.

This rearrangement joins TRBV7-9 to TRBJ2-6; possible D gene TRBD1, 6 bases. The germline CDR1 and CDR2 sequences are SEHNR and FQNEAQ (reference sequence). CDR3 length equals 18 residues. V was clipped by 5 bases and J by 4 bases, with 21 bases between them. CDR3 in amino acids: CASSPTGRQGKGANVLTF. The CDR3, as DNA: TGTGCCAGCAGCCCGACGGGGCGTCAGGGGAAAGGGGCCAACGTCCTGACTTTC.

The chain joins TRBV6-5 to TRBJ2-5, with 9 bases lining up with TRBD1. With 6 bases clipped from V and 5 bases from J, the junction kept 7 bases outside the gene matches. Per the germline V gene, CDR1 is MNHEY and CDR2 is SVGAGI. The CDR3 covers 14 residues. The CDR3 here is CASSRTGAGETQYF. In DNA, the CDR3 is TGTGCCAGCAGCCGGACAGGGGCTGGGGAGACCCAGTACTTC.

This chain links TRBV19 with TRBJ2-3, with 8 bases fitting TRBD2. The CDR3 extends over 16 amino acids. Trimming at V came to 3 bases and at J to 1 base, leaving 6 bases not matched to a gene. Germline loops: CDR1 LNHDA, CDR2 SQIVND (reference sequence). The CDR3 region has the DNA TGTGCCAGTAGTATCCAGCGGGGGAGTCGCACAGATACGCAGTATTTT. This encodes CASSIQRGSRTDTQYF.

The chain employs TRBV9 and TRBJ2-1, with D possibly matching TRBD2 (5 bases). CDR1 SGDLS and CDR2 YYNGEE come from the germline V gene. V lost 3 bases and J lost 0, with 7 bases in between. The CDR3 consists of 14 residues. CDR3 loop: CASSGGLSYNEQFF. CDR3 DNA: TGTGCCAGCAGCGGCGGGCTCTCCTACAATGAGCAGTTCTTC.

V and J are TRBV4-3 and TRBJ2-7; 7 bases are a match to TRBD1. Germline CDR1 is LGHNA and CDR2 is YSLEER. V shed 3 bases, J shed 4 bases, and the junction held 3 bases outside the gene matches. The CDR3 covers 13 residues. DNA for the CDR3: TGCGCCAGCAGCCAGTCGACAGGGTACGAGCAGTACTTC. Residues: CASSQSTGYEQYF.

This chain joins TRBV2 and TRBJ2-3; 13 nucleotides match TRBD2. The germline V gene encodes CDR1 SNHLY and CDR2 FYNNEI. This CDR3 has 18 residues. Trimming removed 6 bases from V and 2 bases from J; junction bases left unmatched: 11. Here the CDR3 DNA reads TGTGCCAGCAGGGACGGGACTAGCGGGACTCATTCCACAGATACGCAGTATTTT. Encoded protein: CASRDGTSGTHSTDTQYF.

This clone was counted a few times. J is TRBJ2-7 and V is TRBV5-1, with TRBD1 identical over 7 bases. Trimming removed 0 bases from V and 4 bases from J; junction bases left unmatched: 7. CDR1 SGHRS and CDR2 YFSETQ come from the germline V gene. CDR3 size: 15 residues. The CDR3 DNA reads TGCGCCAGCAGCTTGGGACAGGGTAAAGGTTACGAGCAGTACTTC. Amino acids: CASSLGQGKGYEQYF.

V and J are TRBV5-1 and TRBJ2-6, with 7 bases matching TRBD1. The CDR3 contains 16 residues. With 4 bases clipped from V and 2 bases from J, the junction kept 6 bases outside the gene matches. CDR1 SGHRS and CDR2 YFSETQ come from the germline V gene. The DNA of the CDR3 is TGCGCCAGCAGCCCCCCTGACAGGGCTGGGGCCAACGTCCTGACTTTC. Amino acids: CASSPPDRAGANVLTF.

This chain joins TRBV12-3 or TRBV12-4 and TRBJ1-5, with a possible D match to TRBD1 (6 bases). The CDR3 covers 13 residues. The CDR3 loop reads CASCQGGGQPQHF. In DNA form, the CDR3 reads TGTGCGAGTTGCCAGGGAGGGGGTCAGCCCCAGCATTTT.

This clone was counted a single time. This chain links TRBV2 with TRBJ1-2; D remains unclear. The CDR3 contains 11 residues. V was pared by 8 bases and J by 6 bases, with 10 bases between. Germline assignment: CDR1 SNHLY and CDR2 FYNNEI. The CDR3 loop reads CASFAGNGYTF. CDR3 in DNA: TGTGCCAGCTTCGCCGGGAATGGCTACACCTTC.

The chain combines TRBV13 with TRBJ2-7, with a tentative D call TRBD1 (5 bases). Germline V CDR1 and CDR2: PRHDT, FYEKMQ (reference sequence). The CDR3 length is 15 residues. V lost 4 bases, J lost 2 bases, and 15 bases lay in between. CDR3 sequence (DNA): TGTGCCAGCAGCTGGGGCGGCAGGCAACCCTACGAGCAGTACTTC. It is translated as CASSWGGRQPYEQYF.

The chain's CDR3 is CASSQIRQGNRGYTF. CDR3 bases: TGCGCCAGCAGCCAGATACGACAGGGAAATCGTGGCTACACCTTC. V and J are TRBV4-3 and TRBJ1-2, with TRBD1 identical over 7 bases. V trimming: 3 bases; J trimming: 7 bases; junction bases outside the gene matches: 11. This CDR3 is built from 15 residues. CDR1 is LGHNA and CDR2 is YSLEER in the germline V gene.